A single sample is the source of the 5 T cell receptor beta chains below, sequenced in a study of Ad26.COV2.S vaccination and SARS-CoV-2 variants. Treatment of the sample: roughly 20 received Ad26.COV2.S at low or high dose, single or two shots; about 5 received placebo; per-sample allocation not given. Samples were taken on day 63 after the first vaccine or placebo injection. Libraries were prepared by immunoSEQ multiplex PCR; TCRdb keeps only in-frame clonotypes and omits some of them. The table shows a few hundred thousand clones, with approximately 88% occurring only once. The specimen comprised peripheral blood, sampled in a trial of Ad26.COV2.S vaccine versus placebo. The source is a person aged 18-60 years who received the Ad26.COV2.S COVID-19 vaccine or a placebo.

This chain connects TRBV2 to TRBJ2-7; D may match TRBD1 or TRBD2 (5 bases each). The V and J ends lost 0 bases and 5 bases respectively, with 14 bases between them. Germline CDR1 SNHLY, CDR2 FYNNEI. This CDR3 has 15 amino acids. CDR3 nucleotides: TGTGCCAGCAGTGAAGCTCCGGCAGGGAGCCACGAGCAGTACTTC. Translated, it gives CASSEAPAGSHEQYF.

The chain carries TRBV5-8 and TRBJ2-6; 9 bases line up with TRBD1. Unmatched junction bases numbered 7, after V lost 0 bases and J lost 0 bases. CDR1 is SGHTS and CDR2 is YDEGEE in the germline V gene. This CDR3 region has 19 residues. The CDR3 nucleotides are TGTGCCAGCAGCTTGGACCTGGGACAGGGAGGCTCTGGGGCCAACGTCCTGACTTTC. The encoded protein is CASSLDLGQGGSGANVLTF. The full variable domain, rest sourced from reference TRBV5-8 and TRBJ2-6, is EAGVTQSPTHLIKTRGQQATLRCSPISGHTSVYWYQQALGLGLQFLLWYDEGEERNRGNFPPRFSGRQFPNYSSELNVNALELEDSALYLCASSLDLGQGGSGANVLTFGAGSRLTVL.

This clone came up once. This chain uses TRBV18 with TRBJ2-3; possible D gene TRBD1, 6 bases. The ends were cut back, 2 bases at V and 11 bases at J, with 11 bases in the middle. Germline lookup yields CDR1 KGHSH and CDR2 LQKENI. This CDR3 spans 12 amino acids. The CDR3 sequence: CASSPGDNKQYF. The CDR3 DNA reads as TGTGCCAGCTCACCAGGGGACAACAAGCAGTATTTT.

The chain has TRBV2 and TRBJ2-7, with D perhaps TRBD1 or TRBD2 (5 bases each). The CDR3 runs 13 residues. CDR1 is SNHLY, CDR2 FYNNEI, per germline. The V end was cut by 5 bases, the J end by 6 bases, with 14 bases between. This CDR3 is CASSRATGREQYF. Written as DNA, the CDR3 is TGTGCCAGCAGTCGGGCAACGGGGCGCGAGCAGTACTTC.

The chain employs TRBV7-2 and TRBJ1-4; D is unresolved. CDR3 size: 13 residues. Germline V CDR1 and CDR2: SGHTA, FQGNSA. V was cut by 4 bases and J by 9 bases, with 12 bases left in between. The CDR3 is CASSSEVGQKLFF. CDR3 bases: TGTGCCAGCAGCTCGGAGGTCGGCCAAAAACTGTTTTTT.